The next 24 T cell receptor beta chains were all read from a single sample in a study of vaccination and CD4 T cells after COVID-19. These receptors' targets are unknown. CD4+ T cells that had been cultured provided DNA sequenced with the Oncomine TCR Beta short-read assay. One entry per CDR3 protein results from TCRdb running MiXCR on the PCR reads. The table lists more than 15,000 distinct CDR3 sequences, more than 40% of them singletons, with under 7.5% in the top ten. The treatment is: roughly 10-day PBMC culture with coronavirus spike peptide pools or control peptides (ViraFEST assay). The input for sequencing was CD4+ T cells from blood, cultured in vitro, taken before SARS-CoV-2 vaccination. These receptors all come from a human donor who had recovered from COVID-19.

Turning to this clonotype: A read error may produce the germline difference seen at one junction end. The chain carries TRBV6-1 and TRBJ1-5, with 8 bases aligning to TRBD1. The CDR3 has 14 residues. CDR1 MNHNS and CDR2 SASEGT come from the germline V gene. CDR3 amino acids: CAISQGARNQPQHF. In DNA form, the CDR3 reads TGTGCCATCAGTCAGGGGGCGCGGAATCAGCCCCAGCATTTT.

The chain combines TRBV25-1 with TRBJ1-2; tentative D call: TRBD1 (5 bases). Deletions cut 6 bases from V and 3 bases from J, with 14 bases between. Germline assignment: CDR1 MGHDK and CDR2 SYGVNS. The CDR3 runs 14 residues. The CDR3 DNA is TGTGCCAGCAGAGGGGCCGCCGGCGACTATGGCTACACCTTC. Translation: CASRGAAGDYGYTF.

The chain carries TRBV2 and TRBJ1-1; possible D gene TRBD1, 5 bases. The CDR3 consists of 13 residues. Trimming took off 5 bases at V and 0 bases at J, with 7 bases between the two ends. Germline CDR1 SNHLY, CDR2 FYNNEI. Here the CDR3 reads CASSRGVNTEAFF. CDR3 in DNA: TGTGCCAGCAGTCGAGGGGTGAACACTGAAGCTTTCTTT.

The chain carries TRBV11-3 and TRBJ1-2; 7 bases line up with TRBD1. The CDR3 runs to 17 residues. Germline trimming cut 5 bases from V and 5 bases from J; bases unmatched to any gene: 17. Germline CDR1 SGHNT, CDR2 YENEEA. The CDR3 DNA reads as TGTGCCAGCAGCATAACCCAAATTACAGGGGTCCCATATGGCTACACCTTC. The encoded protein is CASSITQITGVPYGYTF.

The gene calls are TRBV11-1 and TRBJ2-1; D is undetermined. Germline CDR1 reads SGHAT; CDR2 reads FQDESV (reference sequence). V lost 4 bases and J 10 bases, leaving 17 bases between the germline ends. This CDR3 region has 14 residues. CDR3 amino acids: CASSSLRTKAEQFF. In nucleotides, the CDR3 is TGTGCCAGCAGCTCCCTCCGGACGAAGGCAGAGCAGTTCTTC.

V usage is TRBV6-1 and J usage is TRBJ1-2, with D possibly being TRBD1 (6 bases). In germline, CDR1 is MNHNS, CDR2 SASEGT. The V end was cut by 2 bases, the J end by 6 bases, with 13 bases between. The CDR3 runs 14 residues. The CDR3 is CASSEIWGANGYTF. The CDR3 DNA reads TGTGCCAGCAGTGAAATATGGGGGGCGAATGGCTACACCTTC.

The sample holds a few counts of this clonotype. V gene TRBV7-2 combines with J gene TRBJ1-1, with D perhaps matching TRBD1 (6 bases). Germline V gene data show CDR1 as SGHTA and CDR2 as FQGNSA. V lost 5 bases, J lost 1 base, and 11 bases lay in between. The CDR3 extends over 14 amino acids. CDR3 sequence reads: CASSHGTTNTEAFF. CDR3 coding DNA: TGTGCCAGCAGCCACGGGACAACGAACACTGAAGCTTTCTTT.

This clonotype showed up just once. The CDR3 loop reads CASSSWTGPNTEAFF. Here the CDR3 DNA reads TGTGCCAGCAGTTCCTGGACAGGACCGAACACTGAAGCTTTCTTT. The V call is TRBV28, the J call TRBJ1-1, with TRBD1 matching over 7 bases. V shed 4 bases, J shed 1 base, and the junction held 6 bases outside the gene matches. The CDR3 spans 15 residues. Germline loops: CDR1 MDHEN, CDR2 SYDVKM.

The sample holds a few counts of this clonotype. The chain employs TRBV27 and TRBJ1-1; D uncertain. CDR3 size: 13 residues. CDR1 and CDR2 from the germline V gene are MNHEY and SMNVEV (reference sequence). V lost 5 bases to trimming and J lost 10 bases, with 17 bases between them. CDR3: CASSPIPEVRAFF. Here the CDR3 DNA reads TGTGCCAGCAGTCCAATCCCCGAGGTGAGAGCTTTCTTT.

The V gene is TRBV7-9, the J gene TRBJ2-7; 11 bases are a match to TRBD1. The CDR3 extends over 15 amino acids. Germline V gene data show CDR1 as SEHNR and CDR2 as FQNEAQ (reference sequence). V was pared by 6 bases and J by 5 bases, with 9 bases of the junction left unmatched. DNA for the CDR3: TGTGCCAGCAGTGCCATGGGACAGGGGGGCAACGAGCAGTACTTC. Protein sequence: CASSAMGQGGNEQYF.

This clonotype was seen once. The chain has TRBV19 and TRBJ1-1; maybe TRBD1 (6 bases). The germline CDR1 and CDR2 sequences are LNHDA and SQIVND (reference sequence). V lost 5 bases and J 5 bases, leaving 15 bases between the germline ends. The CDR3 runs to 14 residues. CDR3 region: CASSRGRMRTEAFF. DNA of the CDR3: TGTGCCAGTAGTCGGGGGCGAATGAGGACTGAAGCTTTCTTT.

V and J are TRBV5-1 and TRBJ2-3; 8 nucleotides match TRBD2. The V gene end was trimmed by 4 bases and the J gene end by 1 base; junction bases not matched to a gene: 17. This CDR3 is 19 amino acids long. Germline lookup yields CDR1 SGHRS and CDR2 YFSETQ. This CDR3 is CASSPGLALLQAGTDTQYF. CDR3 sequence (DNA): TGCGCCAGCAGCCCAGGACTAGCTCTCCTCCAAGCTGGCACAGATACGCAGTATTTT. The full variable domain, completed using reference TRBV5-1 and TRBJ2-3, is KAGVTQTPRYLIKTRGQQVTLSCSPISGHRSVSWYQQTPGQGLQFLFEYFSETQRNKGNFPGRFSGRQFSNSRSEMNVSTLELGDSALYLCASSPGLALLQAGTDTQYFGPGTRLTVL.

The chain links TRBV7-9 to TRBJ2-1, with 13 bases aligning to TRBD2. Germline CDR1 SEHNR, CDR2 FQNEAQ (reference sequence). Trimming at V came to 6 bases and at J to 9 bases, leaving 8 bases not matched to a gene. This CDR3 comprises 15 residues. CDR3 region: CASSPGLAGAGEQFF. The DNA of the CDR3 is TGTGCCAGCAGTCCCGGACTAGCGGGAGCAGGTGAGCAGTTCTTC.

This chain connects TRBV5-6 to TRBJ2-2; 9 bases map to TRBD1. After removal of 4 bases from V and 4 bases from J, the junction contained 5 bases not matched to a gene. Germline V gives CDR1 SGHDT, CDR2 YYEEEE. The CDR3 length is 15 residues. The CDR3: CASSPQTGGTGELFF. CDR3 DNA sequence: TGTGCCAGCAGCCCGCAGACAGGGGGCACCGGGGAGCTGTTTTTT.

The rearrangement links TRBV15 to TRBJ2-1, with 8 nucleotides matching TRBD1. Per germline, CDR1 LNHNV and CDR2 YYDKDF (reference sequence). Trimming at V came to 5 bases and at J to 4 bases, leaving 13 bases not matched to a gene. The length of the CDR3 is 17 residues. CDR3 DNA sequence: TGTGCCACCAGCCCCCGGTGGGGACAGGATAGATACAATGAGCAGTTCTTC. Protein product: CATSPRWGQDRYNEQFF.

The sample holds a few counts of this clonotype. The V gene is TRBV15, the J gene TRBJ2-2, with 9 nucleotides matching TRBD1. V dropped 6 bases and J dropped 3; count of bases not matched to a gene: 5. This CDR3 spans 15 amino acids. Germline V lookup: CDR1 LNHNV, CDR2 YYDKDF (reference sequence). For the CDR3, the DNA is TGTGCCACCAGAAGGGACAGGGAGGACACCGGGGAGCTGTTTTTT. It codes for CATRRDREDTGELFF. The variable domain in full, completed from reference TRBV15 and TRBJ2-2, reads DAMVIQNPRYQVTQFGKPVTLSCSQTLNHNVMYWYQQKSSQAPKLLFHYYDKDFNNEADTPDNFQSRRPNTSFCFLDIRSPGLGDTAMYLCATRRDREDTGELFFGEGSRLTVL.

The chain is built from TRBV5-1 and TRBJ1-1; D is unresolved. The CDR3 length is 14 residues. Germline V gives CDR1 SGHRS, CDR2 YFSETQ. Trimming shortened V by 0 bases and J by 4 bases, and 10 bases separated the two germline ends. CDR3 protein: CASSLDVVVTEAFF. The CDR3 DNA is TGCGCCAGCAGCTTGGACGTGGTCGTCACTGAAGCTTTCTTT.

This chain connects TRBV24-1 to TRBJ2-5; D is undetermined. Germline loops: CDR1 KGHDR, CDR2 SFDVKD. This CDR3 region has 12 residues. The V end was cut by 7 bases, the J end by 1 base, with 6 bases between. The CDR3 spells CATRGSQETQYF. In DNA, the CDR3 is TGTGCCACCAGGGGCAGCCAAGAGACCCAGTACTTC.

CDR3 in amino acids: CASTPQEEVYGYTF. CDR3 DNA: TGTGCCAGCACCCCGCAGGAAGAGGTCTATGGCTACACCTTC. The chain links TRBV28 to TRBJ1-2; D uncertain. This CDR3 region has 14 residues. Germline CDR1 and CDR2: MDHEN and SYDVKM. V lost 7 bases and J 4 bases, leaving 16 bases between the germline ends.

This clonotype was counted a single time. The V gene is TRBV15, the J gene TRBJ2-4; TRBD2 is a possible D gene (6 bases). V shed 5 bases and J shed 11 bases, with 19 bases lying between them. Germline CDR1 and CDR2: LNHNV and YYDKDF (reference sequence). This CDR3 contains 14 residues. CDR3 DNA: TGTGCCACCAGCGGGACGAAGAGGAGGGAGGTTCAGTACTTC. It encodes CATSGTKRREVQYF.

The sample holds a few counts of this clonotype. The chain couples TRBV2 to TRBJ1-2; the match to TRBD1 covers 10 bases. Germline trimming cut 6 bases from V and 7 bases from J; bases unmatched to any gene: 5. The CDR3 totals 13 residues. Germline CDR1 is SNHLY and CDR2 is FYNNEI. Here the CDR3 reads CASSRDRGIGYTF. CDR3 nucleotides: TGTGCCAGCAGCCGGGACAGGGGCATTGGCTACACCTTC. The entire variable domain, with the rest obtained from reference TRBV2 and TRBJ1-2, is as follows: EPEVTQTPSHQVTQMGQEVILRCVPISNHLYFYWYRQILGQKVEFLVSFYNNEISEKSEIFDDQFSVERPDGSNFTLKIRSTKLEDSAMYFCASSRDRGIGYTFGSGTRLTVV.

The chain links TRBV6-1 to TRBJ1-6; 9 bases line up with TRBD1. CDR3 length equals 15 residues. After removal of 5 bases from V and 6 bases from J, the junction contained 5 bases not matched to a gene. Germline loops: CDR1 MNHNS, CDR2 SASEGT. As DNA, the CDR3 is TGTGCCAGCAGTCCCGGGACAGGGATTAATTCACCCCTCCACTTT. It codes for CASSPGTGINSPLHF.

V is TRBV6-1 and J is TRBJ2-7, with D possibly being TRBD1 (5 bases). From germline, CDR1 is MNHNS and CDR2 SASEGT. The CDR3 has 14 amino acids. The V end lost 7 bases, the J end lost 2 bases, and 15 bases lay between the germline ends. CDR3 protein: CASTPGLSAYEQYF. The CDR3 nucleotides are TGTGCCAGCACCCCAGGGTTGTCGGCCTACGAGCAGTACTTC.

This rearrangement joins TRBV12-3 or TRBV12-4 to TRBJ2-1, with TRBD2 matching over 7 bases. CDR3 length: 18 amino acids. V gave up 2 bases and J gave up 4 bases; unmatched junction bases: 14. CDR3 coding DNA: TGTGCCAGCAGTTTAAGTGGGGCGGGAGTCCTCGCTTACAATGAGCAGTTCTTC. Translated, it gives CASSLSGAGVLAYNEQFF.